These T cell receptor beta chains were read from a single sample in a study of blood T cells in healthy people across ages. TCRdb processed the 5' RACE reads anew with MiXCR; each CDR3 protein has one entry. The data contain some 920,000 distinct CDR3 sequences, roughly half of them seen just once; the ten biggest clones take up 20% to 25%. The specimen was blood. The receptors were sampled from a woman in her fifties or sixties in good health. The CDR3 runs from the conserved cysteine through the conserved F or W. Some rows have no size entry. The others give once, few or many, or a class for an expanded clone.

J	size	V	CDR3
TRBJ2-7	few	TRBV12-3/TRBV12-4	CASSRLGREQYF
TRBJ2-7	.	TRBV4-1	CASSPRDIDYEQYF
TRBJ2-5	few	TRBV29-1	CSGGFNEETQYF
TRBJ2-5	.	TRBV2	CASSEARVDSGETQYF
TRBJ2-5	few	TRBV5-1	CASSSLGRQETQYF
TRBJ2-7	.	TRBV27	CASRSGRGLGSYEQYF
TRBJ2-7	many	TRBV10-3	CAISEATYEQYF
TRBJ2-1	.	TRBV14	CASSQEVPYNEQFF
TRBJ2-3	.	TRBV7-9	CASSLAGLEDAQYF
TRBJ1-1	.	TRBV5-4	CASSSSGNGDSTEAFF
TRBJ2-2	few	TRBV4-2	CASSQDRGYTGELFF
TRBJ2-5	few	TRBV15	CATSRSKAGTQYF
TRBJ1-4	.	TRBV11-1	CASSYRQGTGINEKLFF
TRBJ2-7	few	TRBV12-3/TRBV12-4	CASSGGQEPYEQYF
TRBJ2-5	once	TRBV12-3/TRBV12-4	CASKRDSSQETQYF
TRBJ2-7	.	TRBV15	CATSESTHGEQYF
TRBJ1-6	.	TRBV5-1	CASSSAGSSSYNSPLHF
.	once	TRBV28	CASSVRSGRAGYEQYF
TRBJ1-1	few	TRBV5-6	CASSLAPGRSGTEAFF
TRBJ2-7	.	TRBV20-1	CSARGRPGSPYNEQYF
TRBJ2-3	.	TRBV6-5	CASSRGGRGDTQYF
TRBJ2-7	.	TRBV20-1	CSATASGRYEQYF
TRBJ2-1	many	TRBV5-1	CASSSTSGTYNEQFF
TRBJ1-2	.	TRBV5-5	CASSGTDTNYGYTF
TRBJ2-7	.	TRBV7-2	CASSPTSGTSEQYF
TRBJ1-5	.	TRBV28	CASSDPLSAQVRNQPQHF
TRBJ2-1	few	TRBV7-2	CASSLFVSGRSSYNEQFF
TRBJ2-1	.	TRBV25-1	CASTPQGAYNEQFF
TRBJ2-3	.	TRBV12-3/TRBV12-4	CASSPTGGPADTQYF